Following are 8 T cell receptor beta chains from one sample sequenced in a study of cytomegalovirus exposure and HLA in healthy donors. Assay: immunoSEQ multiplex PCR; the TCRdb copy retains only in-frame clones and omits some. The sample includes roughly 59,000 clones, 95% of them seen just once. The sequenced sample was PBMCs. The receptors stem from a woman aged 18-35 years in good health and CMV-seropositive.

The chain recombines TRBV21-1 with TRBJ2-1; the table assigns TRBD2, which was not confirmed against the DNA. TRBV21-1 has pseudogene status. This CDR3 contains 19 residues. The CDR3 reads CASSRHPKTSGRVFNEQFF. The CDR3 DNA reads TGTGCCAGCAGCAGGCACCCCAAGACTAGCGGGAGAGTCTTCAATGAGCAGTTCTTC.

The gene calls are TRBV5-4 and TRBJ2-7; D gene ambiguous. The V gene's germline CDR1 is SGHNT and CDR2 YYREEE (reference sequence). Trimming removed 4 bases from V and 3 bases from J, with 17 bases in between. The CDR3 spans 15 residues. CDR3 in DNA: TGTGCCAGCAGCCTGCCTGGTACTACTAACTACGAGCAGTACTTC. Protein product: CASSLPGTTNYEQYF. Filled out from reference TRBV5-4 and TRBJ2-7, the complete variable domain reads ETGVTQSPTHLIKTRGQQVTLRCSSQSGHNTVSWYQQALGQGPQFIFQYYREEENGRGNFPPRFSGLQFPNYSSELNVNALELDDSALYLCASSLPGTTNYEQYFGPGTRLTVT.

The chain uses TRBV7-2 and TRBJ2-2, with a possible D match to TRBD1 (5 bases). The V end lost 5 bases, the J end lost 7 bases, and 14 bases lay between the germline ends. The CDR3 length is 14 residues. Germline V gene sequence: CDR1 SGHTA, CDR2 FQGNSA. CDR3 nucleotide sequence: TGTGCCAGCAGCCCCAGGGTTGTCGGCGGGGAGCTGTTTTTT. It encodes CASSPRVVGGELFF.

V usage is TRBV9 and J usage is TRBJ1-2; TRBD1 matches 8 bases. In germline, CDR1 is SGDLS, CDR2 YYNGEE. Unmatched junction bases numbered 7, after V lost 0 bases and J lost 0 bases. The CDR3 sequence is 17 residues long. This chain's CDR3 is CASSVGQGAITNYGYTF. In DNA form, the CDR3 reads TGTGCCAGCAGCGTAGGGCAGGGGGCCATTACTAACTATGGCTACACCTTC. Full variable domain (outside the CDR3, taken from reference TRBV9 and TRBJ1-2): DSGVTQTPKHLITATGQRVTLRCSPRSGDLSVYWYQQSLDQGLQFLIQYYNGEERAKGNILERFSAQQFPDLHSELNLSSLELGDSALYFCASSVGQGAITNYGYTFGSGTRLTVV.

V usage is TRBV27 and J usage is TRBJ1-2, with 8 bases matching TRBD1. In germline, CDR1 is MNHEY, CDR2 SMNVEV (reference sequence). CDR3 size: 13 residues. V was pared by 7 bases and J by 6 bases, with 7 bases of the junction left unmatched. The CDR3 region is CASKDRVFNGYTF. In DNA, the CDR3 is TGTGCCAGCAAGGACAGGGTATTCAATGGCTACACCTTC.

The chain recombines TRBV5-1 with TRBJ1-1; no reliable D call. CDR3 length: 13 amino acids. The germline V and J ends were trimmed by 4 bases and 3 bases, with 10 bases remaining between them. CDR1 and CDR2 (germline): SGHRS, YFSETQ. CDR3 region: CASSDNSHTEAFF. The DNA for the CDR3 is TGCGCCAGCAGCGATAACAGTCACACTGAAGCTTTCTTT.

This rearrangement joins TRBV6-6 to TRBJ1-1; 7 nucleotides line up with TRBD1. Losses at the gene ends were 8 bases for V and 1 base for J; bases not matched to a gene: 7. The V gene's germline CDR1 is MNHNY and CDR2 SVGAGI (reference sequence). The length of the CDR3 is 14 residues. In DNA, the CDR3 is TGTGCCAGCGAGGACAGGCGTAAGAACACTGAAGCTTTCTTT. Its protein is CASEDRRKNTEAFF.

This chain uses TRBV7-2 with TRBJ1-5; the D gene is possibly TRBD1 (6 bases). Germline V lookup: CDR1 SGHTA, CDR2 FQGNSA. This CDR3 region has 16 residues. Trimming pared 1 base from V and 7 bases from J, leaving 17 bases between. The CDR3 region has the DNA TGTGCCAGCAGCTTAGTCTCTTGGGGACAAAACCAGCCCCAGCATTTT. Translating gives CASSLVSWGQNQPQHF.